The 15 T cell receptor beta chains below were found in one sample sequenced in a study of shared clonotypes between healthy human individuals. Clones were sequenced by immunoSEQ multiplex PCR, and TCRdb holds only the in-frame ones, with some missing. The table lists about 2.3 million clones, around 93% of them singletons. Sequenced material: naive CD4+ T cells from PBMCs. The subset here: CD45RA+ positively selected. All receptors derive from a man aged 18 to 30 in good health. Some clones in this sample may be carry-over from other donors' samples.

The chain uses TRBV7-2 and TRBJ2-7, with D unresolved. CDR3 size: 14 residues. CDR1 is SGHTA and CDR2 is FQGNSA in the germline V gene. Trimming shortened V by 1 base and J by 2 bases, and 9 bases separated the two germline ends. The CDR3 reads CASSLDILTYEQYF. The CDR3 DNA is TGTGCCAGCAGCTTAGATATCCTTACCTACGAGCAGTACTTC.

Here the CDR3 DNA reads TGTGCCAGCAGCTCTTACCGGGGATACAATGAGCAGTTCTTC. Its protein is CASSSYRGYNEQFF. The rearrangement links TRBV5-4 to TRBJ2-1; weak D call: TRBD2 (5 bases). The CDR3 sequence is 14 residues long. The germline V gene encodes CDR1 SGHNT and CDR2 YYREEE (reference sequence). Trimming took 3 bases from V and 4 from J, leaving 11 bases between them. Supplemented by reference TRBV5-4 and TRBJ2-1, the full variable domain reads ETGVTQSPTHLIKTRGQQVTLRCSSQSGHNTVSWYQQALGQGPQFIFQYYREEENGRGNFPPRFSGLQFPNYSSELNVNALELDDSALYLCASSSYRGYNEQFFGPGTRLTVL.

CDR3 sequence: CASSYSVVDEQYF. The CDR3 DNA follows: TGTGCCAGCAGTTATAGTGTCGTGGACGAGCAGTACTTC. The rearrangement links TRBV6-6 to TRBJ2-7; no definite D call. Germline CDR1 reads MNHNY; CDR2 reads SVGAGI (reference sequence). The ends were cut back, 3 bases at V and 5 bases at J, with 11 bases in the middle. This CDR3 comprises 13 residues.

This clone has a single count. This rearrangement joins TRBV28 to TRBJ2-7, with a possible D match to TRBD1 (5 bases). Germline V gene lookup returns CDR1 MDHEN and CDR2 SYDVKM. The CDR3 totals 12 residues. V lost 8 bases and J lost 2, with 10 bases in between. The CDR3 loop is CASGRGTYEQYF. The CDR3 DNA sequence: TGTGCCAGCGGAAGGGGTACCTACGAGCAGTACTTC.

The gene calls are TRBV4-3 and TRBJ2-3; D could derive from TRBD1 or TRBD2 (5 bases each). V lost 3 bases to trimming and J lost 4 bases, with 23 bases between them. Germline V lookup: CDR1 LGHNA, CDR2 YSLEER. The CDR3 consists of 18 residues. DNA of the CDR3: TGCGCCAGCAGCCAGGGGACCCGAGGGGCTCTAGGTCCAGATACGCAGTATTTT. It yields the protein CASSQGTRGALGPDTQYF.

The chain is built from TRBV5-1 and TRBJ2-1; 10 bases fit TRBD1. The CDR3 covers 18 residues. Trimming at V came to 4 bases and at J to 3 bases, leaving 13 bases not matched to a gene. The V gene's germline CDR1 is SGHRS and CDR2 YFSETQ. The CDR3 loop reads CASSTDRDRGWGYNEQFF. The CDR3 DNA sequence: TGCGCCAGCAGCACAGACCGGGACAGGGGATGGGGCTACAATGAGCAGTTCTTC.

J is TRBJ1-4 and V is TRBV7-9; 10 nucleotides agree with TRBD1. V shed 5 bases, J shed 10 bases, and the junction held 10 bases outside the gene matches. The CDR3 consists of 15 residues. Germline CDR1 reads SEHNR; CDR2 reads FQNEAQ (reference sequence). DNA of the CDR3: TGTGCCAGCAGCCTGCGGGACAGGGGCTCAGGAAAACTGTTTTTT. Encoded protein: CASSLRDRGSGKLFF.

V usage is TRBV7-8 and J usage is TRBJ1-2; D uncertain. The V gene's germline CDR1 is SGHVS and CDR2 FQNEAQ. This CDR3 comprises 14 residues. V shed 1 base and J shed 3 bases, with 9 bases lying between them. The CDR3 DNA is TGTGCCAGCAGCTTAGACCATGGGTACTATGGCTACACCTTC. Translation: CASSLDHGYYGYTF.

In nucleotides, the CDR3 is TGTGCCAGCGGGGGGCAACCAGATACGCAGTATTTT. Its translation is CASGGQPDTQYF. The chain employs TRBV6-1 and TRBJ2-3; D tentatively reads TRBD1 or TRBD2 (6 bases each). The CDR3 has 12 amino acids. Per the germline V gene, CDR1 is MNHNS and CDR2 is SASEGT. Trimming removed 8 bases from V and 4 bases from J, with 10 bases in between.

The rearrangement joins TRBV27 to TRBJ1-4; D call uncertain. The V and J ends lost 4 bases and 7 bases respectively, with 13 bases between them. Germline CDR1 MNHEY, CDR2 SMNVEV (reference sequence). The CDR3 length is 14 residues. The CDR3 region is CASSSPGPFEKLFF. The CDR3 bases are TGTGCCAGCAGTTCGCCGGGCCCCTTTGAAAAACTGTTTTTT.

This chain uses TRBV4-1 with TRBJ1-3; possibly TRBD1 for D (5 bases). Trimming took off 0 bases at V and 4 bases at J, with 13 bases between the two ends. Looked up from germline, CDR1 is MGHRA and CDR2 is YSYEKL. The CDR3 is made up of 16 amino acids. Here the CDR3 reads CASSQEGNWGGNTIYF. CDR3 DNA: TGCGCCAGCAGCCAAGAAGGGAATTGGGGCGGAAACACCATATATTTT.

The J gene is TRBJ1-2, the V gene TRBV27; D perhaps matches TRBD1 (5 bases). The germline V gene has CDR1 MNHEY and CDR2 SMNVEV (reference sequence). CDR3 size: 13 residues. V shed 10 bases and J shed 3 bases, with 15 bases lying between them. The chain's CDR3 is CATVGGNDYGYTF. The CDR3 DNA follows: TGTGCCACCGTCGGGGGAAACGACTATGGCTACACCTTC.

The V gene is TRBV7-2, the J gene TRBJ2-7; D is possibly TRBD1 (5 bases). V was shortened by 1 base and J by 3 bases, with 16 bases between the two germline ends. The CDR3 spans 16 residues. Germline CDR1 SGHTA, CDR2 FQGNSA. The CDR3 spells CASSLVFVLRGYEQYF. Here the CDR3 DNA reads TGTGCCAGCAGCTTAGTTTTCGTTCTAAGGGGCTACGAGCAGTACTTC.

The chain couples TRBV6-4 to TRBJ2-7; TRBD1 agrees at 12 bases. With V trimmed by 8 bases and J by 3 bases, 20 bases remained unmatched. This CDR3 has 19 residues. Germline CDR1 is MRHNA and CDR2 is SNTAGT. CDR3 sequence (DNA): TGTGCCAGCGGCCTTGCCCGGGACAGGGGGCGGTGGGGCCTCTACGAGCAGTACTTC. Amino acids: CASGLARDRGRWGLYEQYF.

The rearrangement uses TRBV19 and TRBJ2-7, with 7 nucleotides matching TRBD1. V shed 6 bases and J 3 bases; nucleotides not matched to a gene: 11. The CDR3 totals 15 residues. Germline CDR1 is LNHDA and CDR2 is SQIVND (reference sequence). The CDR3 DNA sequence: TGTGCCAGTAGCCGCAAGGGGGACAGCCTCTACGAGCAGTACTTC. Amino acids: CASSRKGDSLYEQYF. Full variable domain (remainder filled in from reference TRBV19 and TRBJ2-7): DGGITQSPKYLFRKEGQNVTLSCEQNLNHDAMYWYRQDPGQGLRLIYYSQIVNDFQKGDIAEGYSVSREKKESFPLTVTSAQKNPTAFYLCASSRKGDSLYEQYFGPGTRLTVT.